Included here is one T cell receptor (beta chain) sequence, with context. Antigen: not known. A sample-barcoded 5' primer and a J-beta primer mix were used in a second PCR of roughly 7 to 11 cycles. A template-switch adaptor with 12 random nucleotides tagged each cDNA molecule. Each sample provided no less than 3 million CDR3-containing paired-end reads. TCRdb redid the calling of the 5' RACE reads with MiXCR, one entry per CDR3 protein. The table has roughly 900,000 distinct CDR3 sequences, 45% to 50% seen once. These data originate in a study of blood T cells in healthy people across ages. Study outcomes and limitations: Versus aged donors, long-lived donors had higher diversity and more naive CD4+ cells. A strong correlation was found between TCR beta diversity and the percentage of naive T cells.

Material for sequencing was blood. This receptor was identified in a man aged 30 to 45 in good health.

CDR3: CASSEALGADQPQHF. The CDR3 DNA reads as TGTGCCAGCAGTGAAGCGCTGGGAGCGGATCAGCCCCAGCATTTT. The J gene is TRBJ1-5, the V gene TRBV2; no definite D call. V was shortened by 0 bases and J by 5 bases, with 11 bases between the two germline ends. The length of the CDR3 is 15 residues. CDR1 and CDR2 from the germline V gene are SNHLY and FYNNEI.